This T cell receptor (beta chain) was sequenced during a study of control samples from healthy donors and cancer patients (dated by TCRdb to 2018 to 2021). The library was made by the immunoSEQ multiplex PCR assay. In TCRdb, the immuneACCESS table is reduced to in-frame sequences with V and J assigned. These tables do not hold every clone; where another copy was compared, an unresolved V gene accounts for under half, and the others remain unexplained. The sample table lists approximately 87,000 clones, around 92% of them with a count of one. The biggest ten clones account for under 20% of the sample. V is clipped by 1 base and J by 3 bases, and the sequence between their germline boundaries is 7 bases long. The germline V gene gives CDR1 as MNHEY and CDR2 as SVGEGT. From the cysteine up to the phenylalanine, the CDR3 has a length of 13 residues. Only the CDR3 DNA stays, 39 bases, in frame from base 1.

Details on this clone: This receptor's antigen is unknown. No much larger clonotype is one base removed from it; base qualities were not supplied.

The sequenced material came from blood. The rearrangement combines TRBV6-2 or TRBV6-3 with TRBJ2-7, with the D call tentatively TRBD1 or TRBD2, each fitting 5 bases. The receptor comes from a man aged 45 to 65 in good health. The CDR3 is CASSYWDLYEQYF. In nucleotides, the sequence is TGTGCCAGCAGTTACTGGGACCTCTACGAGCAGTACTTC.